The 14 T cell receptor beta chains in this list originate from one sample, sequenced in a study of cytomegalovirus exposure and HLA in healthy donors. Primers for the PCR totalled 60 Vbeta and 13 Jbeta. Some clones are missing from TCRdb's copy, which holds only in-frame ones; the method was immunoSEQ multiplex PCR. This sample has 180,000 or so clones, with roughly 75% found just once. The sequenced material came from PBMCs. These receptors all stem from a woman aged 40 to 50 in good health and CMV-seropositive.

The gene calls are TRBV9 and TRBJ2-7; D may be TRBD1 (5 bases). V dropped 1 base and J dropped 3 bases, with 11 bases sitting between them. The length of the CDR3 is 14 residues. Germline CDR1 SGDLS, CDR2 YYNGEE. The CDR3 reads CASSVIPDSYEQYF. The DNA of the CDR3 is TGTGCCAGCAGCGTAATACCCGACAGCTACGAGCAGTACTTC.

The V gene is TRBV7-8, the J gene TRBJ2-2; TRBD2 agrees at 8 bases. The length of the CDR3 is 15 residues. V shed 5 bases, J shed 2 bases, and the junction held 4 bases outside the gene matches. Germline values: CDR1 SGHVS, CDR2 FQNEAQ. CDR3 bases: TGTGCCAGCAGCGCACTAGCGGCCAACACCGGGGAGCTGTTTTTT. Encoded protein: CASSALAANTGELFF.

Details on this clone: This sample also contains other DNA sequences that code for the same CDR3. This chain connects TRBV19 to TRBJ1-1, with D hard to call. From germline, CDR1 is LNHDA and CDR2 SQIVND (reference sequence). The CDR3 consists of 13 residues. Trimming stripped 7 bases from V and 3 bases from J, with 12 bases between. The chain's CDR3 is CASTPRAYTEAFF. The CDR3 DNA reads as TGTGCCAGTACCCCGAGGGCGTACACTGAAGCTTTCTTT.

This rearrangement joins TRBV9 to TRBJ1-4, with D perhaps matching TRBD1 (6 bases). The CDR3 is made up of 17 amino acids. CDR1 and CDR2 (germline): SGDLS, YYNGEE. Trimming took off 0 bases at V and 2 bases at J, with 14 bases between the two ends. The CDR3 protein is CASSVEQGLTTNEKLFF. The CDR3, as DNA: TGTGCCAGCAGCGTAGAACAGGGTCTGACGACTAATGAAAAACTGTTTTTT.

The CDR3 nucleotides read TGTGCCATCAGTGAGACAGGGCTCACCTACGAGCAGTACTTC. This translates into CAISETGLTYEQYF. The chain carries TRBV10-3 and TRBJ2-7, with D possibly matching TRBD1 (6 bases). The CDR3 has 14 amino acids. Trimming left V 2 bases short and J 2 bases short, with 10 bases between. Germline-derived CDR1 and CDR2 are ENHRY and SYGVKD.

The rearrangement links TRBV27 to TRBJ1-5; D gene ambiguous. Germline CDR1 and CDR2: MNHEY and SMNVEV (reference sequence). The CDR3 has 14 amino acids. Trimming shortened V by 5 bases and J by 0 bases, and 8 bases separated the two germline ends. The CDR3 region has the DNA TGTGCCAGCAGTCCCAGCGTTAGCAATCAGCCCCAGCATTTT. It is translated as CASSPSVSNQPQHF.

V gene TRBV7-9 combines with J gene TRBJ2-1, with 14 bases matching TRBD2. The CDR3 covers 15 residues. Germline-derived CDR1 and CDR2 are SEHNR and FQNEAQ (reference sequence). Trimming removed 5 bases from V and 8 bases from J; junction bases left unmatched: 5. CDR3 in amino acids: CASSPGTSGSYEQFF. In DNA, the CDR3 is TGTGCCAGCAGCCCCGGGACTAGCGGGAGTTATGAGCAGTTCTTC.

This chain uses TRBV2 with TRBJ2-2, with 7 bases identical to TRBD2. This CDR3 region has 14 residues. V trimming: 3 bases; J trimming: 9 bases; junction bases outside the gene matches: 7. Germline V gives CDR1 SNHLY, CDR2 FYNNEI. CDR3 nucleotide sequence: TGTGCCAGCAGTGAGTTTACTAGCGATAGGGAGCTGTTTTTT. Protein sequence: CASSEFTSDRELFF.

This chain joins TRBV18 and TRBJ2-5; TRBD2 aligns across 7 bases. Germline values: CDR1 KGHSH, CDR2 LQKENI. The CDR3 extends over 13 amino acids. Trimming took 2 bases from V and 9 from J; bases not matched to a gene: 6. The CDR3 bases are TGTGCCAGCTCACCAGGGACTACCGGGGCCCAGTACTTC. Translation: CASSPGTTGAQYF.

The chain joins TRBV19 to TRBJ1-5, with 10 bases identical to TRBD1. V shed 5 bases, J shed 4 bases, and the junction held 2 bases outside the gene matches. The CDR3 extends over 14 amino acids. Germline CDR1 LNHDA, CDR2 SQIVND (reference sequence). CDR3 residues: CASSGTGANQPQHF. The CDR3 DNA is TGTGCCAGTAGTGGGACAGGGGCAAATCAGCCCCAGCATTTT.

The DNA of the CDR3 is TGTGCCAGCAGCTTAGAAGCAGGGCAACCAGGTGGCTACACCTTC. This codes for CASSLEAGQPGGYTF. The rearrangement links TRBV7-2 to TRBJ1-2, with D possibly being TRBD1 (5 bases). CDR3 size: 15 residues. Germline V gene lookup returns CDR1 SGHTA and CDR2 FQGNSA. V shed 1 base and J shed 7 bases, with 16 bases lying between them.

This sequence joins TRBV6-5 and TRBJ2-1; D might be TRBD1 (6 bases). The V gene's germline CDR1 is MNHEY and CDR2 SVGAGI. V lost 6 bases, J lost 4 bases, and 16 bases lay in between. The CDR3 consists of 15 residues. The CDR3 here is CASSPPRGPYNEQFF. The CDR3 region has the DNA TGTGCCAGCAGCCCCCCCAGGGGTCCATACAATGAGCAGTTCTTC.

This chain uses TRBV7-6 with TRBJ2-3; 13 bases agree with TRBD2. Trimming took 2 bases from V and 0 from J; bases not matched to a gene: 5. The CDR3 spans 18 residues. In germline, CDR1 is SGHVS, CDR2 FNYEAQ. In DNA form, the CDR3 reads TGTGCCAGCAGCTTAAGACTAGCGGGAGGTCGCAGCACAGATACGCAGTATTTT. Amino acid sequence: CASSLRLAGGRSTDTQYF.

At least ten counts were recorded for this clone. The CDR3 DNA is TGTGCCAGTAGTATTATCAGGGGGGAAGGCGATGAGCAGTTCTTC. Protein product: CASSIIRGEGDEQFF. The rearrangement uses TRBV19 and TRBJ2-1; the D gene is possibly TRBD1 (7 bases). The CDR3 runs 15 residues. V was cut by 3 bases and J by 8 bases, with 17 bases left in between. Germline V gene data show CDR1 as LNHDA and CDR2 as SQIVND (reference sequence).